The TCR beta chain described here comes from a study of blood T cell repertoires in COVID-19. A single count supports this clone. Trimming took off 3 bases at V and 6 bases at J, with 13 bases between the two ends. CDR1 and CDR2 from the germline V gene are SGDLS and YYNGEE. The CDR3 is 15 residues long. Original data processing: Amplification from reference gene primers served as the basis for estimated nucleated cell counts. Only in-frame clones appear in the TCRdb table, and some are missing; sequencing was by immunoSEQ multiplex PCR. V and J calls and clone size come straight from that table; D and trimming were deduced from the DNA. The data contain 200,000 or so clones, around four fifths of them singletons.

The chain combines TRBV9 with TRBJ1-6; possible D gene TRBD1, 6 bases. The source of this sequence is a woman in her thirties or forties with acute or convalescent COVID-19. The sample taken for sequencing was peripheral blood. DNA of the CDR3: TGTGCCAGCAGCGATCAGGGGAGGGTTAATTCACCCCTCCACTTT. Residues: CASSDQGRVNSPLHF. Looking up the rest from reference TRBV9 and TRBJ1-6 gives the full variable domain: DSGVTQTPKHLITATGQRVTLRCSPRSGDLSVYWYQQSLDQGLQFLIQYYNGEERAKGNILERFSAQQFPDLHSELNLSSLELGDSALYFCASSDQGRVNSPLHFGNGTRLTVT.